The rows below give T cell receptor beta chains drawn from one sample of a study of cytomegalovirus exposure and HLA in healthy donors. Some clones are missing from TCRdb's copy, which holds only in-frame ones; the method was immunoSEQ multiplex PCR. The sample lists more than 60,000 clones, 65% to 85% occurring once. Source material: PBMCs. Receptor source: a woman aged 25 to 45 in good health and CMV-seronegative. Each CDR3 is given with its conserved first and last residue. The D gene is left open where the match is weak. Part of the rows lack a size; the others show once, few, many or a class for expanded clones.

D gene: .; clone size: .; V gene: TRBV6-5; J gene: TRBJ2-7; CDR3 protein: CASSYSGRSSYEQYF; CDR3 DNA: TGTGCCAGCAGTTACTCGGGCCGTAGCTCCTACGAGCAGTACTTC
D gene: TRBD2; clone size: .; V gene: TRBV7-9; J gene: TRBJ2-1; CDR3 protein: CASSPSILAGVGNEQFF; CDR3 DNA: TGTGCCAGCAGCCCGTCTATTCTAGCGGGAGTAGGCAATGAGCAGTTCTTC
D gene: .; clone size: .; V gene: TRBV19; J gene: TRBJ2-1; CDR3 protein: CASSTALGSGDNEQFF; CDR3 DNA: TGTGCCAGTAGCACGGCCCTGGGGTCCGGGGACAATGAGCAGTTCTTC
D gene: TRBD1; clone size: .; V gene: TRBV30; J gene: TRBJ1-6; CDR3 protein: CAWRKDSGGGSYNSPLHF; CDR3 DNA: TGTGCCTGGAGAAAAGACTCAGGGGGTGGCTCCTATAATTCACCCCTCCACTTT
D gene: TRBD1; clone size: .; V gene: TRBV2; J gene: TRBJ1-2; CDR3 protein: CASSEDRAGYGYTF; CDR3 DNA: TGTGCCAGCAGTGAGGACAGGGCGGGCTATGGCTACACCTTC
D gene: .; clone size: .; V gene: TRBV5-6; J gene: TRBJ1-3; CDR3 protein: CASSSGGTAGNTIYF; CDR3 DNA: TGTGCCAGCAGCTCTGGCGGTACGGCTGGAAACACCATATATTTT
D gene: TRBD1; clone size: few; V gene: TRBV19; J gene: TRBJ1-2; CDR3 protein: CASSASGGANYGYTF; CDR3 DNA: TGTGCCAGTAGTGCTTCAGGGGGAGCTAACTATGGCTACACCTTC
D gene: TRBD2; clone size: few; V gene: TRBV5-1; J gene: TRBJ2-1; CDR3 protein: CASRGRASATDEQFF; CDR3 DNA: TGCGCCAGCAGAGGGAGGGCTAGTGCTACGGATGAGCAGTTCTTC
D gene: .; clone size: .; V gene: TRBV6-5; J gene: TRBJ1-1; CDR3 protein: CASSYLDKNTEAFF; CDR3 DNA: TGTGCCAGCAGTTACCTCGACAAGAACACTGAAGCTTTCTTT
D gene: .; clone size: few; V gene: TRBV10-3; J gene: TRBJ2-1; CDR3 protein: CATSPRLDNEQFF; CDR3 DNA: TGTGCCACCAGCCCACGACTAGACAATGAGCAGTTCTTC
D gene: .; clone size: .; V gene: TRBV6-4; J gene: TRBJ2-1; CDR3 protein: CASSVQPGAGNEQFF; CDR3 DNA: TGTGCCAGCAGCGTCCAACCAGGGGCCGGGAATGAGCAGTTCTTC
D gene: .; clone size: .; V gene: TRBV19; J gene: TRBJ1-1; CDR3 protein: CASSIGGEGAFF; CDR3 DNA: TGTGCCAGTAGTATAGGCGGGGAGGGAGCTTTCTTT
D gene: .; clone size: .; V gene: TRBV4-1; J gene: TRBJ2-3; CDR3 protein: CASSQGDSTTDTQYF; CDR3 DNA: TGCGCCAGCAGCCAAGGGGACTCGACCACAGATACGCAGTATTTT
D gene: .; clone size: .; V gene: TRBV10-3; J gene: TRBJ1-2; CDR3 protein: CAISESAAAVGYTF; CDR3 DNA: TGTGCCATCAGTGAGTCGGCCGCCGCCGTCGGCTACACCTTC
D gene: .; clone size: .; V gene: TRBV6-5; J gene: TRBJ2-7; CDR3 protein: CASSYERRNSYEQYF; CDR3 DNA: TGTGCCAGCAGTTACGAGCGGCGAAACTCCTACGAGCAGTACTTC